Below are 10 T cell receptor beta chains sequenced from a single sample in a study of T cell responses to AZD1222 COVID-19 vaccine. TCRdb's table, derived via immunoSEQ multiplex PCR, lists solely in-frame clones and lacks some. Among around 99,000 clones listed, around nine tenths were seen once. This specimen was peripheral blood, taken on day 0 of AZD1222 vaccination. The source of these receptors is an adult in good health.

Turning to this clone: One end of the junction fails to match germline, which may point to a read error. Different DNA sequences within this sample yield the same CDR3. This chain uses TRBV27 with TRBJ1-5; D ambiguous. Germline CDR1 MNHEY, CDR2 SMNVEV (reference sequence). The CDR3 loop spans 18 amino acids. This CDR3 reads CASRLIGSGLGQRQPQHF. CDR3 nucleotide sequence: TGTGCCAGCAGACTGATCGGGTCGGGCCTAGGGCAGCGCCAGCCCCAGCACTTT.

V usage is TRBV5-6 and J usage is TRBJ2-3; D might be TRBD2 (6 bases). Germline V CDR1 and CDR2: SGHDT, YYEEEE. Trimming stripped 7 bases from V and 0 bases from J, with 18 bases between. This CDR3 spans 16 amino acids. The CDR3: CASVLTGDSSTDTQYF. The DNA for the CDR3 is TGTGCCAGCGTTCTTACGGGGGATAGTAGCACAGATACGCAGTATTTT. Variable domain in full (rest from reference TRBV5-6 and TRBJ2-3): DAGVTQSPTHLIKTRGQQVTLRCSPKSGHDTVSWYQQALGQGPQFIFQYYEEEERQRGNFPDRFSGHQFPNYSSELNVNALLLGDSALYLCASVLTGDSSTDTQYFGPGTRLTVL.

This chain links TRBV9 with TRBJ2-2; no clear D gene. The V end was cut by 1 base, the J end by 2 bases, with 6 bases between. Per the germline V gene, CDR1 is SGDLS and CDR2 is YYNGEE. This CDR3 is 14 amino acids long. This chain's CDR3 is CASSVSVNTGELFF. The CDR3 DNA reads TGTGCCAGCAGCGTAAGCGTAAACACCGGGGAGCTGTTTTTT. Using reference TRBV9 and TRBJ2-2 for the parts outside the CDR3, the full variable domain is DSGVTQTPKHLITATGQRVTLRCSPRSGDLSVYWYQQSLDQGLQFLIQYYNGEERAKGNILERFSAQQFPDLHSELNLSSLELGDSALYFCASSVSVNTGELFFGEGSRLTVL.

The chain employs TRBV7-2 and TRBJ1-2; 8 nucleotides line up with TRBD1. The germline gives CDR1 SGHTA, CDR2 FQGNSA. CDR3 size: 16 residues. V shed 0 bases and J 8 bases; nucleotides not matched to a gene: 11. CDR3 sequence (DNA): TGTGCCAGCAGCTTAGCCCCAGGGACAGGCAAACAAGGCTACACCTTC. Amino acids: CASSLAPGTGKQGYTF.

The rearrangement links TRBV7-7 to TRBJ2-7, with 11 positions matching TRBD1. The CDR3 sequence is 15 residues long. Per the germline V gene, CDR1 is SSHAT and CDR2 is FNYEAQ (reference sequence). After removal of 5 bases from V and 1 base from J, the junction contained 4 bases not matched to a gene. The CDR3 coding sequence is TGTGCCAGCAGCCCGCGGGACAGGGGGTCCTACGAGCAGTACGTC. As protein: CASSPRDRGSYEQYV.

The rearrangement uses TRBV5-4 and TRBJ1-6; D remains unclear. CDR1 is SGHNT and CDR2 is YYREEE in the germline V gene (reference sequence). This CDR3 spans 15 amino acids. The V end was cut by 0 bases, the J end by 8 bases, with 12 bases between. The CDR3 DNA reads as TGTGCCAGCAGCTTGGACCCGGCGCGGGATTCACCCCTCCACTTT. It specifies CASSLDPARDSPLHF.

CDR3 protein: CASSVDLLGTGAGNTIYF. CDR3 coding DNA: TGTGCCAGCAGCGTAGACCTACTGGGGACAGGGGCTGGAAACACCATATATTTT. The V gene is TRBV9, the J gene TRBJ1-3, with 10 bases identical to TRBD1. Germline CDR1 reads SGDLS; CDR2 reads YYNGEE. V was clipped by 0 bases and J by 2 bases; unmatched bases: 8. The CDR3 is 18 residues long.

The DNA of the CDR3 is TGTGCCAGCAGCTCCGACAGGGGGTCTAATCAGCCCCAGCATTTT. It specifies CASSSDRGSNQPQHF. The chain is built from TRBV6-5 and TRBJ1-5; 9 bases match TRBD1. The CDR3 runs 15 residues. V was pared by 6 bases and J by 4 bases, with 7 bases of the junction left unmatched. Germline CDR1 reads MNHEY; CDR2 reads SVGAGI.

V and J are TRBV7-2 and TRBJ1-1; D gene uncertain. V was cut by 2 bases and J by 5 bases, with 12 bases left in between. The CDR3 runs 14 residues. Germline V CDR1 and CDR2: SGHTA, FQGNSA. The CDR3 loop is CASSLMSSGTEAFF. CDR3 nucleotides: TGTGCCAGCAGCTTAATGAGTAGTGGGACTGAAGCTTTCTTT.

The chain carries TRBV19 and TRBJ1-5, with a possible D match to TRBD1 (6 bases). V lost 10 bases and J 7 bases, leaving 17 bases between the germline ends. Germline V gives CDR1 LNHDA, CDR2 SQIVND (reference sequence). The CDR3 sequence is 13 residues long. In DNA, the CDR3 is TGTGCCACCGGCCGAGGGGGGGACCAGCCCCAGCATTTT. This gives the protein CATGRGGDQPQHF.